The 6 T cell receptor beta chains below were found in one sample sequenced in a study of human T cells and chemical hapten exposure. Time point defined: patch test 2, 6 weeks after DPC sensitization. Indicated treatment: therapeutic diphenylcyclopropenone sensitization with weekly scalp DPC. TCRdb ran MiXCR on the RACE reads and lists one entry per CDR3 protein. The sample has approximately 90,000 distinct CDR3 sequences, roughly 11% seen once. The material was whole blood, obtained in connection with sensitization to the hapten diphenylcyclopropenone (DPC). These receptor sequences come from a man aged 40-49 years with alopecia areata. Some clones in this sample may be carry-over from other donors' samples.

The chain has TRBV6-6 and TRBJ2-1; the D is unclear. With 5 bases removed from V and 8 bases from J, the gap between germline ends came to 10 bases. The CDR3 sequence is 12 residues long. CDR1 and CDR2 (germline): MNHNY, SVGAGI (reference sequence). The CDR3 DNA is TGTGCCAGCAGTCACGTCTCGGATGAGCAGTTCTTC. It yields the protein CASSHVSDEQFF.

This clonotype was recorded many times. The rearrangement links TRBV5-1 to TRBJ2-5; no clear D gene. Germline V gene sequence: CDR1 SGHRS, CDR2 YFSETQ. CDR3 length equals 14 residues. V dropped 3 bases and J dropped 5 bases, with 14 bases sitting between them. The CDR3 sequence: CASSSGSYSETQYF. In DNA, the CDR3 is TGCGCCAGCAGCTCCGGGTCATACTCGGAGACCCAGTACTTC.

The rearrangement uses TRBV5-5 and TRBJ1-1; D remains unclear. Trimming removed 4 bases from V and 3 bases from J, with 16 bases in between. Germline-derived CDR1 and CDR2 are SGHKS and YYEKEE (reference sequence). CDR3 length: 15 amino acids. CDR3 loop: CASSRAEWQDTEAFF. The DNA for the CDR3 is TGTGCCAGCAGCCGTGCCGAATGGCAGGACACTGAAGCTTTCTTT.

This sequence joins TRBV28 and TRBJ1-2, with D possibly TRBD1 on 5 matching bases. Germline assignment: CDR1 MDHEN and CDR2 SYDVKM. The germline V and J ends were trimmed by 10 bases and 0 bases, with 18 bases remaining between them. The CDR3 totals 15 residues. CDR3 coding DNA: TGTGCCACCTGGGACGCCAAGCCCCCTAACTATGGCTACACCTTC. It yields the protein CATWDAKPPNYGYTF.

This clonotype came up a few times. The V gene is TRBV6-1, the J gene TRBJ2-2; D unclear. Germline V gene lookup returns CDR1 MNHNS and CDR2 SASEGT. The CDR3 runs to 15 residues. The germline V and J ends were trimmed by 6 bases and 1 base, with 12 bases remaining between them. The CDR3 DNA reads as TGTGCCAGCAGGGTCATGACATTGAACACCGGGGAGCTGTTTTTT. Encoded protein: CASRVMTLNTGELFF.

This clonotype was counted a few times. The rearrangement uses TRBV19 and TRBJ2-7, with TRBD1 identical over 9 bases. V shed 7 bases, J shed 5 bases, and the junction held 6 bases outside the gene matches. Germline lookup yields CDR1 LNHDA and CDR2 SQIVND (reference sequence). The CDR3 length is 13 residues. CDR3 sequence: CASNNRGQDEQYF. The CDR3 DNA sequence: TGTGCCAGTAACAACAGGGGGCAGGACGAGCAGTACTTC.